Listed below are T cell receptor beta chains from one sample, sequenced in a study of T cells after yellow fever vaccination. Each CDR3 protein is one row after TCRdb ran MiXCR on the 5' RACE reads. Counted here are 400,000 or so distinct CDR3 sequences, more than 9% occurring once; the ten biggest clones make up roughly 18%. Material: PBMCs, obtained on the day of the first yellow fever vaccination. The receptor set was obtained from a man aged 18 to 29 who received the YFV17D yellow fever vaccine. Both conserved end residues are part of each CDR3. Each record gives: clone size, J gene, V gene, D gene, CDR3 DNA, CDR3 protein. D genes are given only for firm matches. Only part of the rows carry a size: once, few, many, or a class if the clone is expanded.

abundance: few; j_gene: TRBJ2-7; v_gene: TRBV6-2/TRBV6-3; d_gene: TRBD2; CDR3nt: TGTGCCAGCACTCTAGCGGGGGCTCTAACCTACGAGCAGTACTTC; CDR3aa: CASTLAGALTYEQYF
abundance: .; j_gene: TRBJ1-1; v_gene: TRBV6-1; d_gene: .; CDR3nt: TGTGCCAGCAGTACCACAGGGAAGGCCGAAGCTTTCTTT; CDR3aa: CASSTTGKAEAFF
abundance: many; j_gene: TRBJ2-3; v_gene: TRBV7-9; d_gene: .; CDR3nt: TGTGCCAGCAGCTTGCTCGGGCAGAGCACAGATACGCAGTATTTT; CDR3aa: CASSLLGQSTDTQYF
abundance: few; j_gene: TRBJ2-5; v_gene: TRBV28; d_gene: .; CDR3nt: TGTGCCAGCAGTTACCCAGACCTGGAGACCCAGTACTTC; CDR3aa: CASSYPDLETQYF
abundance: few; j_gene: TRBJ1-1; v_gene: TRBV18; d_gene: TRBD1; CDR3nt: TGTGCCAGCTCACCACGCGGACAGGGGAGGACTGAAGCTTTCTTT; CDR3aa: CASSPRGQGRTEAFF
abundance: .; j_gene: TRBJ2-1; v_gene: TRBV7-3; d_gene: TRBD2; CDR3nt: TGTGCCAGCAGCTCTGGACTAGCGGACTACAATGAGCAGTTCTTC; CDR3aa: CASSSGLADYNEQFF
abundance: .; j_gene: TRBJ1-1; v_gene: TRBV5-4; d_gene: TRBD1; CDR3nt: TGTGCCAGCAGCTTGGATCCTCGTGGGGCAGGGGGCCCGAACACTGAAGCTTTCTTT; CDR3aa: CASSLDPRGAGGPNTEAFF
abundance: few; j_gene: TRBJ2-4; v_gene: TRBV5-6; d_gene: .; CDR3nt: TGTGCCAGCAGCTTGGAGGGTACAGCCAAAAACATTCAGTACTTC; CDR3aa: CASSLEGTAKNIQYF
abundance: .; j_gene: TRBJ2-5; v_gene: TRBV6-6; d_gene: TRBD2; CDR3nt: TGTGCCACCGAGCGGGGGGCTCGAGAGACCCAGTACTTC; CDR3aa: CATERGARETQYF
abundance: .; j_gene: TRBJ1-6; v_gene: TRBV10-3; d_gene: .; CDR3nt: TGTGCCATCAGTGAGTCGGGGAGGGGCGAATCACCCCTCCACTTT; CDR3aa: CAISESGRGESPLHF
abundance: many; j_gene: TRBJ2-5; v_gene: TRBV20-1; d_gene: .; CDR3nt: TGCAGTGCTAGAGGATACTCGAAGCAAGAGACCCAGTACTTC; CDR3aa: CSARGYSKQETQYF
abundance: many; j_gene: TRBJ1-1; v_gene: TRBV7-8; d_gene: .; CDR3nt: TGTGCCAGCAGCTTAATAGGGAACACTGAAGCTTTCTTT; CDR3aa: CASSLIGNTEAFF
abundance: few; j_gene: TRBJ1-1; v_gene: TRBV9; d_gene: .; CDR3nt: TGTGCCAGCAGCGTAGGGGGGGGCCCTGAAGCTTTCTTT; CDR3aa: CASSVGGGPEAFF
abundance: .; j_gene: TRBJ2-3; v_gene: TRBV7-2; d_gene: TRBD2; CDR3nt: TGTGCCAGCAGCTTTAGGCGGGGGGCTGGCACAGATACGCAGTATTTT; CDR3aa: CASSFRRGAGTDTQYF
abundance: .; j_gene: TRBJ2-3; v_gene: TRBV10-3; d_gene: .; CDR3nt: TGTGCCATCAGTGACCCACCCCGCCCAGGGGCGAGCACAGATACGCAGTATTTT; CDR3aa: CAISDPPRPGASTDTQYF
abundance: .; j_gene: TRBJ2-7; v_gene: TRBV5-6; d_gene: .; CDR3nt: TGTGCCAGCCGAAGGAGAGGCAGGGAGGCAAACGAGCAGTACTTC; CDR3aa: CASRRRGREANEQYF
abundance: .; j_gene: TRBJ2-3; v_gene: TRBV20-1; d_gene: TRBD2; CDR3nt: TGCAGTGCTAGTCCGCTAGCGGGGGGAGATGATACGCAGTATTTT; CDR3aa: CSASPLAGGDDTQYF
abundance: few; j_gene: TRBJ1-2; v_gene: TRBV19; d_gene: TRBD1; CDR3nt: TGTGCCAGTAGTATATCGGGACAGGGCTTTAATGGCTACACCTTC; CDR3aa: CASSISGQGFNGYTF
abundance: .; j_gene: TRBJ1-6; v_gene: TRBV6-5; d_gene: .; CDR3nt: TGTGCCAGCAGTTACCGCGCCTATAATTCACCCCTCCACTTT; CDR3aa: CASSYRAYNSPLHF
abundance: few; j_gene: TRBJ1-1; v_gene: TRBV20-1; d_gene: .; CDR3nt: TGCAGTGCTAGGAGAGGGGGGGGGAACACTGAAGCTTTCTTT; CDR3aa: CSARRGGGNTEAFF
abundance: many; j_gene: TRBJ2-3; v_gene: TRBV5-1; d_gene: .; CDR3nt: TGCGCCAGCAGCTTGGCCGCTGGGCCTAGCACAGATACGCAGTATTTT; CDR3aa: CASSLAAGPSTDTQYF
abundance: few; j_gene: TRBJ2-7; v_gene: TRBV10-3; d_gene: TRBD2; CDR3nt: TGTGCCATCAGTGAACCCGGAGCGGGGGTTGACGAGCAGTACTTC; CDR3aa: CAISEPGAGVDEQYF
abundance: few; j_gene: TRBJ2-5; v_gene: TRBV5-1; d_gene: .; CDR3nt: TGCGCCAGCAGCTTTTTTACTGGGGCGGAGACCCAGTACTTC; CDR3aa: CASSFFTGAETQYF
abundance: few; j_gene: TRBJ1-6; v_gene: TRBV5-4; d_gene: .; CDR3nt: TGTGCCAGCAGGGAGGCCGGGAAATTCGCCCTCCACTTT; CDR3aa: CASREAGKFALHF
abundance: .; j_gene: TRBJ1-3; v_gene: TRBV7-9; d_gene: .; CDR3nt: TGTGCCAGCAGCTTAAGGGTCAGCTCTGGAAACACCATATATTTT; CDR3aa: CASSLRVSSGNTIYF
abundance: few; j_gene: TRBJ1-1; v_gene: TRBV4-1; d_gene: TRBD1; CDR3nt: TGCGCCAGCAGCCACGTAGGACAGGGTGGCACTGAAGCTTTCTTT; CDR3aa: CASSHVGQGGTEAFF
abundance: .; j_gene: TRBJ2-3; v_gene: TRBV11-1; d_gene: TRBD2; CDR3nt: TGTGCCAGCAGCTTGGCGAGGGGGACTAGCGGAACCCCTAGCACAGATACGCAGTATTTT; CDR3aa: CASSLARGTSGTPSTDTQYF
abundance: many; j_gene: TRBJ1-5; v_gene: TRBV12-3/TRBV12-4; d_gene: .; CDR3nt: TGTGCCAGCACCCCGACGGGGGGCAATCAGCCCCAGCATTTT; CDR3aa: CASTPTGGNQPQHF
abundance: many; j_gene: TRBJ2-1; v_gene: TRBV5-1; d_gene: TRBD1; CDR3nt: TGCGCCAGCAACTTCAACCCGACAGGGGATGAGCAGTTCTTC; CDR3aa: CASNFNPTGDEQFF